A selection of T cell receptor beta chains follows, all from one sample in a study of blood T cell repertoires in COVID-19. Repertoires were generated with immunoSEQ multiplex PCR, while TCRdb's copy carries only in-frame clones and drops some. This table holds approximately 440,000 clones, about 90% found once. Source material: PBMCs or T cells enriched from blood (not recorded which). These receptors were taken from a woman aged 18 to 35 who had recovered from COVID-19. CDR3s include the opening cysteine and the closing phenylalanine or tryptophan. The D gene is left open where the match is weak. The size entry is marked missing in some rows and otherwise reads once, few, many or a size class.

d_call j_call clone_size v_call cdr3_nt cdr3_aa
. TRBJ1-2 few TRBV11-2 TGTGCCAGCAGCCTACCCGGGACAACCGGCTACACCTTC CASSLPGTTGYTF
. TRBJ1-2 few TRBV29-1 TGCAGCGTGGGACACCAGAACTATGGCTACACCTTC CSVGHQNYGYTF
. TRBJ2-2 . TRBV5-1 TGCGCCAGCAGCCTATCAGGGGCCGGGGAGCTGTTTTTT CASSLSGAGELFF
. TRBJ1-1 . TRBV30 TGTGCCTTGGGACCGCGGGGAACTGAAGCTTTCTTT CALGPRGTEAFF
TRBD2 TRBJ2-1 . TRBV10-3 TGTGCCATCATGGATCCACTAGCGGGGGAGGATGAGCAGTTCTTC CAIMDPLAGEDEQFF
. TRBJ2-7 . TRBV7-8 TGTGCCAGCAGCTTAGCAGGGGTAGCGCAGTACTTC CASSLAGVAQYF
TRBD1 TRBJ1-2 . TRBV5-1 TGCGCCAGCAGCTGGGGGACAGATGGCTACACCTTC CASSWGTDGYTF
. TRBJ2-1 . TRBV6-6 TGTGCCAGCAGACGAAAATACCCCGGTCTAAGGGGGAGCTCCTACAATGAGCAGTTCTTC CASRRKYPGLRGSSYNEQFF
. TRBJ1-6 . TRBV4-2 TGTGCCAGCAGCCAAGAAACAGTTACAACCTCACCCCTCCACTTT CASSQETVTTSPLHF
. TRBJ1-4 once TRBV10-2 TGCGCCAGCAGTGAGTCCGGGGGATTAGCTAATGAAAAACTGTTTTTT CASSESGGLANEKLFF
. TRBJ2-7 . TRBV2 TGTGCCAGCATAGGTTCCGGGGCGGCGGGGGAGCAGTACTTC CASIGSGAAGEQYF
. TRBJ2-7 . TRBV4-2 TGTGCCAGCAGCCAAGGGACAGAGCAGTACTTC CASSQGTEQYF
TRBD1 TRBJ1-6 . TRBV7-8 TGTGCCAGCAGCCCGCGGGACAGGGGAAATTCACCCCTCCACTTT CASSPRDRGNSPLHF
. TRBJ1-5 . TRBV19 TGTGCCAGTAGTAGTACACCCTTTAATCAGCCCCAGCATTTT CASSSTPFNQPQHF
. TRBJ2-5 . TRBV7-2 TGTGCCAGCAGCTTATATGTGGACTTCAGGGAGACCCAGTACTTC CASSLYVDFRETQYF
. TRBJ2-3 . TRBV2 TGTGCCAGCAGTGGTCTTGGGAGGACAGATACGCAGTATTTT CASSGLGRTDTQYF